This TCR beta chain was recorded in a study of blood T cells in healthy people across ages. Study-wide context: In model experiments, template switching was able to capture about one barcoded beta molecule for every two T cells that were present.

No fewer than 5.5 micrograms of total RNA were isolated from every sample. Germline assignment: CDR1 SGHRS and CDR2 YFSETQ. This CDR3 is 16 amino acids long. After removal of 4 bases from V and 1 base from J, the junction contained 9 bases not matched to a gene. This clonotype was picked up a small number of times. For the second PCR, which ran for 7 to 11 cycles, a sample-barcoded 5' primer and a J-beta primer mix were used. TCRdb ran MiXCR on the 5' RACE reads and lists one entry per CDR3 protein. The sample has 780,000 or so distinct CDR3 sequences; just under 25% are singletons. The data were also submitted as part of a second study, on T cells of mothers and their children. That study adds: When mothers and children were related, their normalized repertoire overlap, which was always slightly higher, did not differ significantly from that of unrelated pairs.

The sample consisted of blood. This sequence was found in a boy aged 5-17 years in good health. The rearrangement joins TRBV5-1 to TRBJ2-3; 7 nucleotides line up with TRBD2. The CDR3 nucleotides read TGCGCCAGCAGCCCCGCAGCCCGGGAGGGCACAGATACGCAGTATTTT. It encodes CASSPAAREGTDTQYF.